Presented here are 8 T cell receptor beta chains from one specimen sequenced in a study of beta chain features in type 1 diabetes. Study-wide points: All four CD4+ subsets of Type 1 diabetes patients contained TCRB CDR3s that were moderately but significantly shorter.

Sequencing targeted expressed TCRB transcripts, as all isolated RNA had been reverse transcribed. Data came from immunoSEQ multiplex PCR; TCRdb stores just in-frame clones and leaves some out. The table has hundreds of thousands of clones, over 12% seen once. No cognate antigen is known for these TCRs. The sequenced sample consisted of naive CD4+ T cells from blood. These receptors were taken from a man aged 18 to 29 with type 1 diabetes.

This clone was seen only a few times. This chain links TRBV5-6 with TRBJ2-5; 10 bases are a match to TRBD2. The V gene end was trimmed by 4 bases and the J gene end by 2 bases; junction bases not matched to a gene: 11. The CDR3 covers 17 residues. CDR1 and CDR2 from the germline V gene are SGHDT and YYEEEE. CDR3 in amino acids: CASSRTFSGGRQETQYF. In DNA form, the CDR3 reads TGTGCCAGCAGCCGAACCTTTAGCGGGGGGAGACAAGAGACCCAGTACTTC.

This clone was detected a few times. The chain recombines TRBV30 with TRBJ2-7; TRBD1 matches at 11 bases. Germline V gene lookup returns CDR1 GTSNPN and CDR2 SVGIG (reference sequence). CDR3 length equals 14 residues. The V and J ends lost 7 bases and 0 bases, in that order; junction bases with no gene match: 5. CDR3 residues: CAFGTGGISYEQYF. The CDR3 nucleotides are TGTGCCTTCGGGACAGGGGGAATCTCCTACGAGCAGTACTTC.

This clone has a handful of counts. V is TRBV29-1 and J is TRBJ2-7; possible D gene TRBD2, 7 bases. The CDR3 length is 14 residues. V was cut by 4 bases and J by 1 base, with 14 bases left in between. Germline lookup yields CDR1 SQVTM and CDR2 ANQGSEA. The CDR3 nucleotides are TGCAGCGTTGGTCTCAGGGGAGGGTCCTACGAGCAGTACTTC. It is translated as CSVGLRGGSYEQYF.

The table lists this clone with a few counts. The chain carries TRBV2 and TRBJ2-3; D not resolved. This CDR3 region has 11 residues. Germline CDR1 SNHLY, CDR2 FYNNEI. V lost 5 bases to trimming and J lost 3 bases, with 3 bases between them. CDR3 coding DNA: TGTGCCAGCAGTTGGACAGATACGCAGTATTTT. Translating it yields CASSWTDTQYF.

The gene calls are TRBV5-1 and TRBJ2-1; a possible D gene is TRBD1 (5 bases). The V end was cut by 4 bases, the J end by 6 bases, with 23 bases between. This CDR3 is built from 17 residues. From germline, CDR1 is SGHRS and CDR2 YFSETQ. CDR3 sequence: CASSPESLGPGANEQFF. The DNA for the CDR3 is TGCGCCAGCAGCCCGGAGAGTTTAGGACCTGGGGCCAATGAGCAGTTCTTC.

This clone has only a few counts. The V call is TRBV6-5, the J call TRBJ1-4, with 9 bases that match TRBD1. The CDR3 runs to 15 residues. The V segment lost 4 bases and the J segment 3 bases; nucleotides outside the gene matches: 3. Germline V CDR1 and CDR2: MNHEY, SVGAGI. The CDR3: CASSLGDRANEKLFF. For the CDR3, the DNA is TGTGCCAGCAGTTTGGGGGACAGGGCTAATGAAAAACTGTTTTTT.

The chain is built from TRBV4-1 and TRBJ2-1; D is undetermined. V gave up 1 base and J gave up 6 bases, with 22 bases separating them. This CDR3 has 18 residues. Germline CDR1 and CDR2: MGHRA and YSYEKL. The CDR3 spells CASSQGLQARSASNEQFF. CDR3 DNA: TGCGCCAGCAGCCAAGGTCTCCAAGCGCGGAGCGCGAGCAATGAGCAGTTCTTC.

V usage is TRBV30 and J usage is TRBJ2-1, with D possibly being TRBD2 (6 bases). This CDR3 is 11 amino acids long. The V gene's germline CDR1 is GTSNPN and CDR2 SVGIG (reference sequence). The CDR3 bases are TGTGCACGGGGGACCTACAATGAGCAGTTCTTC. Translation: CARGTYNEQFF.